One sample yielded the 11 T cell receptor beta chains listed below, sequenced in a study of vaccination and CD4 T cells after COVID-19. The Oncomine TCR Beta short-read assay was applied to DNA of cultured CD4+ T cells. TCRdb redid the calling of the PCR reads with MiXCR, one entry per CDR3 protein. The repertoire holds around 8,300 distinct CDR3 sequences, with over 45% as singletons. No antigen has been assigned to these receptors. The sample's treatment: approximately nine-day PBMC culture with coronavirus spike peptide pools or control peptides (ViraFEST assay). Material: CD4+ T cells from blood, cultured in vitro. These receptor sequences come from a human donor who had recovered from COVID-19.

V gene TRBV25-1 combines with J gene TRBJ1-2; D gene ambiguous. Deletions cut 3 bases from V and 7 bases from J, with 15 bases between. Germline CDR1 MGHDK, CDR2 SYGVNS. This CDR3 spans 14 amino acids. CDR3 sequence (DNA): TGTGCCAGCAGTGATCCCGCTCGGCTAGGTGGCTACACCTTC. Protein sequence: CASSDPARLGGYTF.

This sequence joins TRBV24-1 and TRBJ2-2; D is uncertain. The V end was cut by 5 bases, the J end by 1 base, with 4 bases between. This CDR3 contains 13 residues. Germline CDR1 and CDR2: KGHDR and SFDVKD. DNA for the CDR3: TGTGCCACCAGTGTTCAGAACACCGGGGAGCTGTTTTTT. Protein sequence: CATSVQNTGELFF.

The chain is built from TRBV12-3 or TRBV12-4 and TRBJ1-1; tentative D call: TRBD1 (5 bases). V lost 5 bases and J 4 bases, leaving 17 bases between the germline ends. There are 15 residues in the CDR3. In nucleotides, the CDR3 is TGTGCCAGCAGTGCCAGCAGGGTAGGCGTCACTGAAGCTTTCTTT. It translates to CASSASRVGVTEAFF.

This clonotype was detected a few times. This chain connects TRBV20-1 to TRBJ1-2; 8 bases align to TRBD1. V shed 1 base, J shed 1 base, and the junction held 2 bases outside the gene matches. Germline loops: CDR1 DFQATT, CDR2 SNEGSKA (reference sequence). The CDR3 contains 14 residues. DNA for the CDR3: TGCAGTGCTAGAGGGACAGGGAATAACTATGGCTACACCTTC. Its protein product is CSARGTGNNYGYTF.

This clonotype was seen a few times. The V and J genes are TRBV4-1 and TRBJ1-5, with TRBD1 matching 12 bases. Per germline, CDR1 MGHRA and CDR2 YSYEKL. This CDR3 comprises 20 residues. The V segment lost 0 bases and the J segment 2 bases; nucleotides outside the gene matches: 11. The CDR3 nucleotides read TGCGCCAGCAGCCAAGATACCCTTGGGACAGGGGGCAACGGCAATCAGCCCCAGCATTTT. As protein: CASSQDTLGTGGNGNQPQHF.

The rearrangement joins TRBV7-3 to TRBJ2-2; D might be TRBD2 (5 bases). V was clipped by 2 bases and J by 6 bases, with 16 bases between them. This CDR3 has 16 residues. Per germline, CDR1 SGHTA and CDR2 FQGTGA. CDR3 sequence reads: CASSLPSRSSAGELFF. DNA for the CDR3: TGTGCCAGCAGCTTACCTAGCAGGAGCTCAGCCGGGGAGCTGTTTTTT.

V gene TRBV2 combines with J gene TRBJ2-3; 16 nucleotides align to TRBD2. Germline V gene lookup returns CDR1 SNHLY and CDR2 FYNNEI. The CDR3 runs to 22 residues. V gave up 4 bases and J gave up 10 bases; unmatched junction bases: 26. CDR3 protein: CASSVIALSGTSGGANYRAQYF. In DNA, the CDR3 is TGTGCCAGCAGTGTCATAGCATTATCCGGGACTAGCGGGGGGGCCAATTATCGAGCGCAGTATTTT.

This clonotype has more than one count but fewer than ten. This chain connects TRBV6-2 or TRBV6-3 to TRBJ1-1; no firm D call. In germline, CDR1 is MNHEY, CDR2 SVGEGT. V dropped 3 bases and J dropped 1 base, with 12 bases sitting between them. The CDR3 loop spans 15 amino acids. The CDR3 spells CASSYRRTQNTEAFF. For the CDR3, the DNA is TGTGCCAGCAGTTATCGTCGAACTCAGAACACTGAAGCTTTCTTT.

This clonotype was detected a few times. This rearrangement joins TRBV20-1 to TRBJ2-5; D might be TRBD1 (6 bases). Germline CDR1 DFQATT, CDR2 SNEGSKA (reference sequence). V gave up 3 bases and J gave up 3 bases, with 23 bases separating them. The CDR3 covers 17 residues. The DNA of the CDR3 is TGCAGTGCTAGTTATGGGACACCAGCCGGGGTCGAAGAGACCCAGTACTTC. Amino acids: CSASYGTPAGVEETQYF.

The chain employs TRBV6-2 or TRBV6-3 and TRBJ2-5; D is undetermined. Trimming removed 2 bases from V and 5 bases from J, with 6 bases in between. CDR3 length: 12 amino acids. Germline CDR1 and CDR2: MNHEY and SVGEGT. In DNA, the CDR3 is TGTGCCAGCAGTTACATTGGGGAGACCCAGTACTTC. Amino acids: CASSYIGETQYF.

The chain employs TRBV6-1 and TRBJ1-1; D call uncertain. V was shortened by 9 bases and J by 0 bases, with 11 bases between the two germline ends. Germline V gives CDR1 MNHNS, CDR2 SASEGT. The CDR3 has 13 amino acids. CDR3 DNA: TGTGCCAGTGGTGGGTGGATGAACACTGAAGCTTTCTTT. This translates into CASGGWMNTEAFF.